The source of this T cell receptor beta chain is a study of Ad26.COV2.S vaccination and SARS-CoV-2 variants. This clone has more than one count but fewer than ten. Its antigen is as yet unknown. V lost 6 bases and J lost 7, with 10 bases in between. Germline V lookup: CDR1 LNHDA, CDR2 SQIVND (reference sequence). There are 12 residues in the CDR3. Whole-study findings and limits: Breadth and depth estimates from TCRs may understate total T cell responses. Vaccine recipients and placebo recipients showed similar non-spike TCR breadth. After vaccination, reports described spike-specific CD8+ and CD4+ T cell responses as showing substantial breadth. While placebo recipients had lower spike-specific TCR breadth, vaccine recipients had more.

Profiled with immunoSEQ multiplex PCR; TCRdb holds only in-frame clones, not every one. The sample comprises roughly 180,000 clones, around 88% of which are singletons, and around 6.1% rests with the top ten. The sample in question was peripheral blood, obtained after recovery from COVID-19. This clonotype was obtained from a human donor who had recovered from COVID-19. The chain employs TRBV19 and TRBJ2-1; D remains unclear. CDR3 sequence: CASSPQRNEQFF. CDR3 nucleotides: TGTGCCAGTAGCCCGCAGAGGAATGAGCAGTTCTTC.